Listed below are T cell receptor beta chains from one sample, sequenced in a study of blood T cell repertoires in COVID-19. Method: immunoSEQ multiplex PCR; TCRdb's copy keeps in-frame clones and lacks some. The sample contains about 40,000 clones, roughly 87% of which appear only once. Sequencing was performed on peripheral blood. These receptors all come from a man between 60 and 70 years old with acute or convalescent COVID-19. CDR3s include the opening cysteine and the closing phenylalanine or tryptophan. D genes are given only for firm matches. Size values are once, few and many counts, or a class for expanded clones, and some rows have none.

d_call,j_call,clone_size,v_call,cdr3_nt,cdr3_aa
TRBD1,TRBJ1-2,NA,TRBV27,TGTGCCAGCAGTTTTTTAGGACAGGGGCCTCCTGGCTACACCTTC,CASSFLGQGPPGYTF
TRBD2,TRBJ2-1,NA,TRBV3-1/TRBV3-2,TGTGCCAGCAGCCAAGACCCTACTGGTAGCGGGAGTTGGAATGAGCAGTTCTTC,CASSQDPTGSGSWNEQFF
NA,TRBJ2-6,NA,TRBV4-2,TGTGCCAGCAGCCAACTGAACGTAGTTACTGGGGCCAACGTCCTGACTTTC,CASSQLNVVTGANVLTF
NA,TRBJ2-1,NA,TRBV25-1,TGTGCCAGCAGTGAACCGGTGGGGCCGGAAGGGGAGCAGTTCTTC,CASSEPVGPEGEQFF
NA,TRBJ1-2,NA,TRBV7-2,TGTGCCAGCAGCTTAGTAGTGCGGGGAGACTATGGCTACACCTTC,CASSLVVRGDYGYTF
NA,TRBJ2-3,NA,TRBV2,TGTGCCAGCAGTGAACCGGGAGTACAAGATACGCAGTATTTT,CASSEPGVQDTQYF
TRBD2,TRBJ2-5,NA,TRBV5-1,TGCGCCAGCAGCTTGGGGGTAGCGGGTCACCAAGAGACCCAGTACTTC,CASSLGVAGHQETQYF
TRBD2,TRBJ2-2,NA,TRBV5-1,TGCGCCAGCAGCCCCGACATAGCGGGCGGTACCGGGGAGCTGTTTTTT,CASSPDIAGGTGELFF
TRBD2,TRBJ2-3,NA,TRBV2,TGTGCCAGCAAGAGCCTCCGGGAGGTCGCAGATACGCAGTATTTT,CASKSLREVADTQYF
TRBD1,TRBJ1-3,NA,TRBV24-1,TGTGCCACCAGTGACGCGACAGGGGTTGGAAACACCATATATTTT,CATSDATGVGNTIYF
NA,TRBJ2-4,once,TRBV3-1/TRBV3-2,TGTGCCAGCAGCGCGCTAGCCAAAAACATTCAGTACTTC,CASSALAKNIQYF
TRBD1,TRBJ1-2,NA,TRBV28,TGTGCCAGCAGGACTGGGCAGGGGGCTGGAGGCTACACCTTC,CASRTGQGAGGYTF
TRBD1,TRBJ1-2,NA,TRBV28,TGTGCCAGCAGTGGACAGGGGGCCTATGGCTACACCTTC,CASSGQGAYGYTF
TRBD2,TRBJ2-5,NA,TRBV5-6,TGTGCCAGCAGCCTAGCGGCGGGGGGAGGGGAGACCCAGTACTTC,CASSLAAGGGETQYF
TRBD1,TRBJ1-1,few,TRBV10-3,TGTGCCATCAGTCGCCCGGACAGGAGGGAGGACACTGAAGCTTTCTTT,CAISRPDRREDTEAFF
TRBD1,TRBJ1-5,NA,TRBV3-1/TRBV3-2,TGTGCCAGCAGCCGCGACAGGGATTCGGATCAGCCCCAGCATTTT,CASSRDRDSDQPQHF
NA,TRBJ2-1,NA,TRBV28,TGTGCCAGCAGACTCGGGGGAAATGAGCAGTTCTTC,CASRLGGNEQFF
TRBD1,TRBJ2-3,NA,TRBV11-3,TGTGCCAGCAGCTTAGATCTACAGGGGGCGGCAGATACGCAGTATTTT,CASSLDLQGAADTQYF
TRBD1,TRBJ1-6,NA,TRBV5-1,TGCGCCAGCAGCTTGGGAGGACAGGGCGGCAATTCACCCCTCCACTTT,CASSLGGQGGNSPLHF
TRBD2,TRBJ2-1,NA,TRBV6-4,TGTGCCAGCAGGGGGACTAGCGGGAGGTCCGTTGAGCAGTTCTTC,CASRGTSGRSVEQFF
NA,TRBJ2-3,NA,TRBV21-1,TGTGCCAGCAGCGCCCGACAGGGTTTAGATACGCAGTATTTT,CASSARQGLDTQYF
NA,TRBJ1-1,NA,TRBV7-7,TGTGCTAGCAGCCCCTCGAGGGACACTGAAGCTTTCTTT,CASSPSRDTEAFF
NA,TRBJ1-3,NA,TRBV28,TGTGCCAGCAGTTTTCTTTCGGGAAACACCATATATTTT,CASSFLSGNTIYF
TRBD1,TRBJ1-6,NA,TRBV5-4,TGTGCCAGCAGCTGGACAGGGGATAATTCACCCCTCCACTTT,CASSWTGDNSPLHF
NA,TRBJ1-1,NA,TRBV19,TGTGCCAGTAGTATATCCGGAGTAATTGGGACTGAAGCTTTCTTT,CASSISGVIGTEAFF
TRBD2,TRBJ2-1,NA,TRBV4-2,TGTGCCAGCAGCCAAGAGGTAGCTAGCGGGAGTGTGTCCTACAATGAGCAGTTCTTC,CASSQEVASGSVSYNEQFF
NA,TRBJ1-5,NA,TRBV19,TGTGCCAGCGAAATTACAGGAGAGGGCAATCAGCCCCAGCATTTT,CASEITGEGNQPQHF
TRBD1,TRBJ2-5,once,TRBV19,TGTGCCAGTAGACCGGACAGGAGACAAGAGACCCAGTACTTC,CASRPDRRQETQYF
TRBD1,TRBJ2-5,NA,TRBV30,TGTGCCGGGAGTAGGACAGGGATGAAGACCCAGTACTTC,CAGSRTGMKTQYF
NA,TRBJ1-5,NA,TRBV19,TGTGCCAGTAGTTTAACGGGGAGCAATCAGCCCCAGCATTTT,CASSLTGSNQPQHF
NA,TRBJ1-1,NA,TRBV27,TGTGCCAGCAGTTTATACCGTCGGGACACTGAAGCTTTCTTT,CASSLYRRDTEAFF
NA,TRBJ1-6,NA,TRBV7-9,TGTGCCAGCAGCTACCCCCGGGGGGCGGCGATTTCACCCCTCCACTTT,CASSYPRGAAISPLHF
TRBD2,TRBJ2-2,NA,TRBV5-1,TGCGCCAGCAGCGCCGGGACTAGCGGGATTACCGGGGAGCTGTTTTTT,CASSAGTSGITGELFF
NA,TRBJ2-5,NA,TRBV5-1,TGCGCCAGCAGCTTGGCTGGGGCGGTCGAGGAGACCCAGTACTTC,CASSLAGAVEETQYF
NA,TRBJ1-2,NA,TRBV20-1,TGCACCTTCCGGGATAACTATGGCTACACCTTC,CTFRDNYGYTF
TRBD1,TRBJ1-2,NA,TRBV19,TGTGCCAGTAGTCGAAGACAGGGGGCGAATGGCTACACCTTC,CASSRRQGANGYTF
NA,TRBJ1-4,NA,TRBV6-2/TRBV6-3,TGTGCCAGCAGTTTCCCCAGGGGAAAACTGTTTTTT,CASSFPRGKLFF
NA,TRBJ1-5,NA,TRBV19,TGTGCCAGTAGTATTTGGGACATTGGCAATCAGCCCCAGCATTTT,CASSIWDIGNQPQHF
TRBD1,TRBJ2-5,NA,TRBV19,TGTGCCAGTAGTGAATATCCGGGACAGGGGGAGACCCAGTACTTC,CASSEYPGQGETQYF
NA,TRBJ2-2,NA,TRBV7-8,TGTGCCAGCAGCTTAAACAGGGTTGGGATCGCCGGGGAGCTGTTTTTT,CASSLNRVGIAGELFF
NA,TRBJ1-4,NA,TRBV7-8,TGTGCCAGCAGCTCCTGGGCCGGGACAAGCGGGGAACTGTTTTTT,CASSSWAGTSGELFF
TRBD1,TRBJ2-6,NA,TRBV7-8,TGTGCCAGCACCCTGAGGACAGGGGGCGCGGGAGGGGCCAACGTCCTGACTTTC,CASTLRTGGAGGANVLTF
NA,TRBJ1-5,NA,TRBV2,TGTGCCAGCAGACCGAGCACAGGGTGGGTAAATCAGCCCCAGCATTTT,CASRPSTGWVNQPQHF
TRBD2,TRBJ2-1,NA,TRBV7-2,TGTGCCAGCAGCTTAGAAAGAGCGGGAGAGCAGTTCTTC,CASSLERAGEQFF
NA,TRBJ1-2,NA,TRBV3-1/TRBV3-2,TGTGCCAGCAGCCAGTCCAGGGGCAATAACTATGGCTACACCTTC,CASSQSRGNNYGYTF